A single sample gave rise to the 7 T cell receptor beta chains below, sequenced in a study of shared clonotypes between healthy human individuals. Repertoires were generated with immunoSEQ multiplex PCR, while TCRdb's copy carries only in-frame clones and drops some. The sample includes more than 500,000 clones, 90% to 96% seen only once; the top ten take about 0.064%. The sequenced sample consisted of naive CD4+ T cells sorted from blood. Subset: CD45RA+ positively selected. Receptor source: a woman under 40 in good health.

The rearrangement uses TRBV6-1 and TRBJ1-4, with D maybe TRBD1 (6 bases). CDR1 and CDR2 from the germline V gene are MNHNS and SASEGT. The CDR3 runs to 15 residues. Trimming left V 4 bases short and J 2 bases short, with 11 bases between. CDR3 nucleotides: TGTGCCAGCAGTGTCCAGGGGCCCACTAATGAAAAACTGTTTTTT. Amino acid sequence: CASSVQGPTNEKLFF.

The chain links TRBV14 to TRBJ2-5; 9 bases fit TRBD1. Germline CDR1 reads SGHDN; CDR2 reads FVKESK. There are 15 residues in the CDR3. After removal of 3 bases from V and 3 bases from J, the junction contained 5 bases not matched to a gene. CDR3 in amino acids: CASSQVRDREETQYF. The CDR3 bases are TGTGCCAGCAGCCAGGTCCGGGACAGGGAAGAGACCCAGTACTTC.

The chain combines TRBV11-3 with TRBJ2-1, with a possible D match to TRBD2 (6 bases). This CDR3 is built from 16 residues. Trimming removed 2 bases at V and 5 bases at J, with 16 bases between. Germline V gives CDR1 SGHNT, CDR2 YENEEA. CDR3 amino acids: CASSLFPAGLNNEQFF. In nucleotides, the CDR3 is TGTGCCAGCAGCTTATTTCCTGCGGGACTTAACAATGAGCAGTTCTTC.

In this sample, this clone turned up a few times. The V call is TRBV28, the J call TRBJ1-5; TRBD1 agrees at 10 bases. Germline V CDR1 and CDR2: MDHEN, SYDVKM. V lost 6 bases and J lost 6; bases outside the gene matches: 2. This CDR3 is 13 amino acids long. The CDR3 is CASRDRGRQPQHF. CDR3 nucleotide sequence: TGTGCCAGCAGAGACAGGGGGCGTCAGCCCCAGCATTTT.

The chain joins TRBV28 to TRBJ2-7; TRBD1 aligns across 9 bases. Losses at the gene ends were 6 bases for V and 1 base for J; bases not matched to a gene: 4. From germline, CDR1 is MDHEN and CDR2 SYDVKM. CDR3 length: 14 amino acids. CDR3 sequence: CASRGTGPSYEQYF. The DNA for the CDR3 is TGTGCCAGCAGGGGGACAGGGCCTTCCTACGAGCAGTACTTC.

The chain uses TRBV23-1 and TRBJ2-7; D unclear. TRBV23-1 is an ORF for which the function is uncertain. This CDR3 is built from 13 residues. V was shortened by 4 bases and J by 2 bases, with 9 bases between the two germline ends. CDR3 nucleotides: TGCGCCAGCAGTCGGTCAGCCGCCTACGAGCAGTACTTC. Translated: CASSRSAAYEQYF.

The chain recombines TRBV7-8 with TRBJ2-1, with D possibly TRBD2 on 5 matching bases. Trimming took 4 bases from V and 0 from J, leaving 10 bases between them. The length of the CDR3 is 15 residues. Germline V gene lookup returns CDR1 SGHVS and CDR2 FQNEAQ. The CDR3 here is CASSSDGNSYNEQFF. The CDR3 DNA sequence: TGTGCCAGCAGCTCCGACGGGAACTCCTACAATGAGCAGTTCTTC.